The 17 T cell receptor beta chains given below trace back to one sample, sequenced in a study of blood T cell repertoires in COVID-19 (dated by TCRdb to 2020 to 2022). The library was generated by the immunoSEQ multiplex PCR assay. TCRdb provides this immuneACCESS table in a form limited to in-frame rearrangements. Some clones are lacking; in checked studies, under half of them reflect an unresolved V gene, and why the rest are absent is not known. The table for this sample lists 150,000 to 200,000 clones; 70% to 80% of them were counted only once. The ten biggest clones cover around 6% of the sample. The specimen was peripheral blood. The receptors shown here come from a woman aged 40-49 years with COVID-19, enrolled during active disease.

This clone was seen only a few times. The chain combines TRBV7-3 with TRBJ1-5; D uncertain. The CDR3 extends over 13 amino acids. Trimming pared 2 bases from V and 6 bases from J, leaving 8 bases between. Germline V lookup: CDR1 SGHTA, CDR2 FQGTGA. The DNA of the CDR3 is TGTGCCAGCAGCTTAGGAGGGTCTCAGCCCCAGCATTTT. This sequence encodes CASSLGGSQPQHF.

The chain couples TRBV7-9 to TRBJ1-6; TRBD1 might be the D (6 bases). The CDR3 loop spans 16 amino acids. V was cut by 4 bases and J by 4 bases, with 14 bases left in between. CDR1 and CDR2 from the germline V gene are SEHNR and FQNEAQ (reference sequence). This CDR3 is CASSSSGGGYNSPLHF. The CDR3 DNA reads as TGTGCCAGCAGCTCCTCGGGAGGGGGTTATAATTCACCCCTCCACTTT.

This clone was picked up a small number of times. CDR3 bases: TGTGCCAGCTCGACGGGGACAACGAACACCGGGGAGCTGTTTTTT. This gives the protein CASSTGTTNTGELFF. The chain combines TRBV18 with TRBJ2-2; D is possibly TRBD1 (6 bases). Trimming cost V 6 bases and J 0 bases, with 11 bases left between them. There are 15 residues in the CDR3. The V gene's germline CDR1 is KGHSH and CDR2 LQKENI.

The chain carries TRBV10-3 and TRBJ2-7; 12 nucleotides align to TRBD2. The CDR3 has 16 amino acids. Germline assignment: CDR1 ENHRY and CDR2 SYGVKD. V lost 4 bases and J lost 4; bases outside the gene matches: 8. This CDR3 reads CAISGPTSGSRYEQYF. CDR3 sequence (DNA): TGTGCCATCAGTGGGCCGACTAGCGGGAGTAGGTACGAGCAGTACTTC.

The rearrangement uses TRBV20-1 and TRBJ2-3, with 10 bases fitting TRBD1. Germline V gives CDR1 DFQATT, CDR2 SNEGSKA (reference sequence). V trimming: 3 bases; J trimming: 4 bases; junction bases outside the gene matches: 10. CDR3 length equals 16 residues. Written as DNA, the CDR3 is TGCAGTGCTAGTCTAACGACAGGGGGCTCATCAGATACGCAGTATTTT. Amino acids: CSASLTTGGSSDTQYF.

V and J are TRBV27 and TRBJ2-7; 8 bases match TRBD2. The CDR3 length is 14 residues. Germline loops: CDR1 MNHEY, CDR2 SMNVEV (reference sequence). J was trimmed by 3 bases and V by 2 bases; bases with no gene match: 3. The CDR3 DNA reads TGTGCCAGCAGTTTAGGGACTAGAGGCTACGAGCAGTACTTC. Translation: CASSLGTRGYEQYF.

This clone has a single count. DNA of the CDR3: TGTGCCAGCAGCTTAGGACTAGCGGGCCGCGATGAGCAGTTCTTC. Its protein is CASSLGLAGRDEQFF. This rearrangement joins TRBV7-2 to TRBJ2-1, with 10 bases fitting TRBD2. Per germline, CDR1 SGHTA and CDR2 FQGNSA. The CDR3 runs to 15 residues. With V trimmed by 1 base and J by 8 bases, 5 bases remained unmatched.

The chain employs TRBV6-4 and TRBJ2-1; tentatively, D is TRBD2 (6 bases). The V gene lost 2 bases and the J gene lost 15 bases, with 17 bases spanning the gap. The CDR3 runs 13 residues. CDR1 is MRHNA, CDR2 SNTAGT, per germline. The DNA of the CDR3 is TGTGCCAGCAGTGACCGGGACTCCACCCAGCGGTTCTTC. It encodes CASSDRDSTQRFF.

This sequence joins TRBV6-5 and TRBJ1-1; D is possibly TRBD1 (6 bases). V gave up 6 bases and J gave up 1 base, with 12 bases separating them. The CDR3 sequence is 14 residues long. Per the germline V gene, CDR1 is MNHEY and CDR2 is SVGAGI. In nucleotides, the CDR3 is TGTGCCAGCAGGAGGGGGGGGTCGAACACTGAAGCTTTCTTT. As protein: CASRRGGSNTEAFF.

CDR3: CAISGPRGGNTDTQYF. As DNA, the CDR3 is TGTGCCATCAGTGGACCACGCGGGGGGAACACAGATACGCAGTATTTT. The rearrangement links TRBV10-3 to TRBJ2-3, with 8 bases that match TRBD2. The J segment lost 2 bases and the V segment lost 4 bases, leaving 8 bases of the junction unmatched. The CDR3 is 16 amino acids. Germline V CDR1 and CDR2: ENHRY, SYGVKD.

The CDR3 here is CASRDRTGVANTEAFF. In DNA, the CDR3 is TGTGCCAGCAGAGATCGGACAGGAGTCGCGAACACTGAAGCTTTCTTT. V and J are TRBV27 and TRBJ1-1, with 7 bases aligning to TRBD1. The CDR3 is made up of 16 amino acids. Germline CDR1 reads MNHEY; CDR2 reads SMNVEV (reference sequence). Trimming took 6 bases from V and 1 from J; bases not matched to a gene: 11.

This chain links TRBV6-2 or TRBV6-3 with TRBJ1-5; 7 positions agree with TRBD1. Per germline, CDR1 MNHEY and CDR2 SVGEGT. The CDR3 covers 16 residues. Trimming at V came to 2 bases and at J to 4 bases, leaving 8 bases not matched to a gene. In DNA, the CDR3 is TGTGCCAGCAGTTACCCAAACAGGGGTGGGAATCAGCCCCAGCATTTT. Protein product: CASSYPNRGGNQPQHF.

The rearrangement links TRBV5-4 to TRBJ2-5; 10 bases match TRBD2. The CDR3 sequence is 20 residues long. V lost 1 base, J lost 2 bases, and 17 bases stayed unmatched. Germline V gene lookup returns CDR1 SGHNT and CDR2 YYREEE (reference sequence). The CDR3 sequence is CASSLRRASGSGGVQETQYF. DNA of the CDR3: TGTGCCAGCAGCTTGAGGAGGGCTAGCGGGAGCGGGGGGGTTCAAGAGACCCAGTACTTC.

The CDR3 region is CASSFGADTQYF. DNA for the CDR3: TGCGCCAGCAGCTTCGGGGCAGATACGCAGTATTTT. The chain links TRBV5-1 to TRBJ2-3; possibly TRBD2 for D (5 bases). V gave up 2 bases and J gave up 4 bases, with 5 bases separating them. This CDR3 is 12 amino acids long. In germline, CDR1 is SGHRS, CDR2 YFSETQ.

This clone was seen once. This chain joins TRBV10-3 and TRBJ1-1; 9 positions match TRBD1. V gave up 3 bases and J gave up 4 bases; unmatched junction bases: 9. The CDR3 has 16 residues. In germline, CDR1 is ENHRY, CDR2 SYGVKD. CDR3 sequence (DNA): TGTGCCATCAGTGATCTTCTGGTGGGACAGGGCACTGAAGCTTTCTTT. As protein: CAISDLLVGQGTEAFF.

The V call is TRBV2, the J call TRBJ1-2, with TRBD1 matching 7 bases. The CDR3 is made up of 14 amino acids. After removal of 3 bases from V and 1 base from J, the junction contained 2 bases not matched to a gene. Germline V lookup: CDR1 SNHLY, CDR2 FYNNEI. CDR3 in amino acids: CASSEGQFNYGYTF. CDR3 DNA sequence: TGTGCCAGCAGTGAGGGACAGTTTAACTATGGCTACACCTTC.

CDR3 sequence: CASSLLALRETQYF. The CDR3 DNA sequence: TGTGCCAGCAGCTTACTAGCGCTAAGGGAGACCCAGTACTTC. The chain combines TRBV5-6 with TRBJ2-5, with 7 bases fitting TRBD2. This CDR3 comprises 14 residues. The germline CDR1 and CDR2 sequences are SGHDT and YYEEEE. Germline trimming cut 2 bases from V and 5 bases from J; bases unmatched to any gene: 6.